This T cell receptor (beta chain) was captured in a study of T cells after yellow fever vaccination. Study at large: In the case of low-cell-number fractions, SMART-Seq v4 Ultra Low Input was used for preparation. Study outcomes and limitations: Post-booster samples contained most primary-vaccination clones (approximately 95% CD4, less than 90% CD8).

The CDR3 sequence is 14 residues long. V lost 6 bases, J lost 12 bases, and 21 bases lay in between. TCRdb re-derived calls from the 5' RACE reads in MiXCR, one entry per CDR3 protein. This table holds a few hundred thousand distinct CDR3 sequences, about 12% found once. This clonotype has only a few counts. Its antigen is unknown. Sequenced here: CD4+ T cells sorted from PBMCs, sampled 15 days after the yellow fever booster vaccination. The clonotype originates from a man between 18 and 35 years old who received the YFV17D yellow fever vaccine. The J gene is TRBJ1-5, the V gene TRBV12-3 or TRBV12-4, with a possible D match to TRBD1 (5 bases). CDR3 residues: CASSSGREGSVQHF. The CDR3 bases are TGTGCCAGCAGCTCGGGACGCGAGGGCTCCGTCCAGCATTTT.